This is a list of T cell receptor beta chains from one sample in a study of cytomegalovirus exposure and HLA in healthy donors. Produced via immunoSEQ multiplex PCR; TCRdb's table is partial and in-frame only. The sample consists of about 90,000 clones, over 65% of them appearing once. The sample was PBMCs. Every receptor here comes from a woman between 35 and 50 years old in good health and CMV-seropositive. The CDR3 runs from the conserved cysteine through the conserved F or W. Fields, in order: D gene, V gene, clone size, J gene, CDR3 protein, CDR3 DNA. The D gene is left open where the match is weak. Part of the rows lack a size; the others show once, few, many or a class for expanded clones.

>.|TRBV5-1|.|TRBJ1-3
CASSLGQGNTIYF
TGCGCCAGCAGCTTGGGTCAGGGAAACACCATATATTTT
>TRBD2|TRBV30|.|TRBJ2-1
CAWTLAGASYNEQFF
TGTGCCTGGACTCTAGCGGGAGCCTCCTACAATGAGCAGTTCTTC
>TRBD1|TRBV6-5|.|TRBJ1-5
CASSSLTGAQPQHF
TGTGCCAGCAGTTCCCTGACAGGGGCTCAGCCCCAGCATTTT
>TRBD2|TRBV5-1|.|TRBJ2-1
CASSSGTGNEQFF
TGCGCCAGCAGCAGCGGGACGGGGAATGAGCAGTTCTTC
>.|TRBV11-2|.|TRBJ2-7
CASSLEQRNSYEQYF
TGTGCCAGCAGCTTAGAACAGCGGAATTCCTACGAGCAGTACTTC
>TRBD2|TRBV18|.|TRBJ2-7
CASSPGEGLSYEQYF
TGTGCCAGCTCACCCGGGGAGGGGCTCTCCTACGAGCAGTACTTC
>TRBD1|TRBV5-6|.|TRBJ2-7
CASSLGTGDEQYF
TGTGCCAGCAGCTTAGGGACAGGCGACGAGCAGTACTTC
>.|TRBV27|.|TRBJ1-4
CASSSQISPPREKLFF
TGTGCCAGCAGTTCCCAAATCTCCCCCCCCCGGGAAAAACTGTTTTTT
>.|TRBV7-2|.|TRBJ2-7
CASSSDTYEQYF
TGTGCCAGCAGCTCAGACACCTACGAGCAGTACTTC
>.|TRBV5-1|.|TRBJ2-7
CASSLFRGYEQYF
TGCGCCAGCAGCTTGTTCAGGGGCTACGAGCAGTACTTC
>TRBD1|TRBV19|.|TRBJ1-1
CASSGGTGGFLNTEAFF
TGTGCCAGTAGTGGAGGGACAGGGGGTTTCTTGAACACTGAAGCTTTCTTT
>.|TRBV14|.|TRBJ2-1
CASSQNIRDNEQFF
TGTGCCAGCAGCCAAAACATCAGGGACAATGAGCAGTTCTTC
>TRBD2|TRBV10-3|.|TRBJ2-3
CAISQGLAGGNTDTQYF
TGTGCCATCAGCCAAGGACTAGCGGGAGGAAACACAGATACGCAGTATTTT
>.|TRBV7-2|.|TRBJ2-3
CASSSTFTDTQYF
TGTGCCAGCAGCTCCACTTTCACAGATACGCAGTATTTT
>.|TRBV28|.|TRBJ1-5
CASNLAPPGSNQPQHF
TGTGCCAGCAATTTGGCCCCCCCGGGAAGCAATCAGCCCCAGCATTTT
>TRBD2|TRBV14|once|TRBJ2-7
CASSQERLAGYEQYF
TGTGCCAGCAGCCAAGAACGGCTAGCGGGCTACGAGCAGTACTTC
>.|TRBV29-1|.|TRBJ2-1
CSVEALSGYNEQFF
TGCAGCGTTGAAGCGTTAAGCGGTTACAATGAGCAGTTCTTC
>.|TRBV5-1|.|TRBJ2-2
CASSLAAQTTGELFF
TGCGCCAGCAGCTTGGCCGCACAGACCACCGGGGAGCTGTTTTTT
>TRBD1|TRBV4-1|once|TRBJ1-1
CASSQEGAGGANTEAFF
TGCGCCAGCAGCCAAGAGGGAGCAGGGGGCGCGAACACTGAAGCTTTCTTT
>TRBD1|TRBV11-2|.|TRBJ2-7
CASSPPMGQGPYEQYF
TGTGCCAGCAGCCCGCCGATGGGACAGGGTCCCTACGAGCAGTACTTC